Given below is one T cell receptor beta chain in context. The sample is drawn from a study of blood T cell repertoires in COVID-19. Study-level information: In each case, the material was cDNA or gDNA derived from T cells, B-cell-depleted T cells, or PBMCs.

The method was immunoSEQ multiplex PCR; TCRdb's version includes in-frame clones alone and lacks a portion of them. The data show more than 55,000 clones, 70% to 80% seen once. This CDR3 comprises 17 residues. CDR1 and CDR2 (germline): SGHAT, FQNNGV. Trimming shortened V by 2 bases and J by 0 bases, and 14 bases separated the two germline ends. What was sequenced was peripheral blood. The V and J genes are TRBV11-2 and TRBJ1-3, with D maybe TRBD1 (5 bases). The receptor's source is a human donor in a cohort sampled during active COVID-19. DNA of the CDR3: TGTGCCAGCAGCTTATATTCCGACAGAAGCTCTGGAAACACCATATATTTT. Its protein is CASSLYSDRSSGNTIYF. Filled out from reference TRBV11-2 and TRBJ1-3, the complete variable domain reads EAGVAQSPRYKIIEKRQSVAFWCNPISGHATLYWYQQILGQGPKLLIQFQNNGVVDDSQLPKDRFSAERLKGVDSTLKIQPAKLEDSAVYLCASSLYSDRSSGNTIYFGEGSWLTVV.